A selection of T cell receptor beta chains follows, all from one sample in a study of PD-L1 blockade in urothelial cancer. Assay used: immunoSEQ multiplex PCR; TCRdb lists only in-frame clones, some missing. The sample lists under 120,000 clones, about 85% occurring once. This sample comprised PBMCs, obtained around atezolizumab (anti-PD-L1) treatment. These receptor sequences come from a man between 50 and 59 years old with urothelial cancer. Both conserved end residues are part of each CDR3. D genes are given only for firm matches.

CASSLGREKDTQYF	TRBV5-1	TRBJ2-3	TRBD2
CAISGGLAGGGRSGELFF	TRBV10-3	TRBJ2-2	TRBD2
CASSYNSGIAHEQYF	TRBV6-6	TRBJ2-7	TRBD2
CASSPPGLAGGHYEQYF	TRBV5-4	TRBJ2-7	TRBD2
CASSRDRGNEQYF	TRBV5-4	TRBJ2-7	TRBD1
CASKRAGVAETQYF	TRBV6-5	TRBJ2-5	-
CASSFRGALAMNTEAFF	TRBV28	TRBJ1-1	-
CASSLDSTAFF	TRBV5-6	TRBJ1-1	-
CAWSIGGDQPQHF	TRBV30	TRBJ1-5	-
CASSEGTAGDTQYF	TRBV2	TRBJ2-3	-
CASSLGTQNTEAFF	TRBV11-2	TRBJ1-1	-
CASSEKGRAEAFF	TRBV6-1	TRBJ1-1	-
CASSEYVTTFLGELFF	TRBV6-1	TRBJ2-2	-
CASTRGGSSYNEQFF	TRBV2	TRBJ2-1	-
CASSFRAGVGTGELFF	TRBV4-1	TRBJ2-2	TRBD2
CASSVQGGAEKLFF	TRBV9	TRBJ1-4	TRBD1
CASSPRPSGDSPLHF	TRBV9	TRBJ1-6	-
CASSPGLAGVGTGELFF	TRBV6-4	TRBJ2-2	TRBD2
CASSLGTAPTAEYF	TRBV11-1	TRBJ2-5	-
CASSFGRGNEQFF	TRBV5-6	TRBJ2-1	-
CASSQVGGYTGELFF	TRBV4-1	TRBJ2-2	-
CASSLVGGIPQETQYF	TRBV7-9	TRBJ2-5	-
CASSVGPGEETQYF	TRBV9	TRBJ2-5	-
CASRTGVDYEQYF	TRBV6-6	TRBJ2-7	TRBD1
CASSEVRGLAGGGTGELFF	TRBV6-1	TRBJ2-2	TRBD2
CASSSQQNEQFF	TRBV28	TRBJ2-1	-
CASGGTSSYEQYF	TRBV6-5	TRBJ2-7	TRBD2
CASSESASGRWNEQFF	TRBV6-1	TRBJ2-1	TRBD2
CASSEALTGLGTEAFF	TRBV6-1	TRBJ1-1	-
CASSLSGLGEKLFF	TRBV7-9	TRBJ1-4	-
CASLVAGTPGELFF	TRBV6-1	TRBJ2-2	-
CASSLVQGAHYGYTF	TRBV27	TRBJ1-2	TRBD1
CASSLDRGGYTF	TRBV5-6	TRBJ1-2	-
CAISRDRDNQPQHF	TRBV10-3	TRBJ1-5	TRBD1
CASRGFTGGNEKLFF	TRBV2	TRBJ1-4	TRBD1
CAESGSSYNEQFF	TRBV28	TRBJ2-1	TRBD2
CASSRQGNEQYF	TRBV6-5	TRBJ2-7	-
CASRDQGSTEAFF	TRBV19	TRBJ1-1	-
CSVGRAFEAFF	TRBV29-1	TRBJ1-1	-
CASSLEGVSYNEQFF	TRBV5-1	TRBJ2-1	-
CAWSVISGNIQYF	TRBV30	TRBJ2-4	-
CASSVGGSGETQYF	TRBV9	TRBJ2-5	-
CASSPAPGLAGGIAYNEQFF	TRBV13	TRBJ2-1	TRBD2
CASSGLAGGSGNEQFF	TRBV6-1	TRBJ2-1	TRBD2
CASSRQLLYNEQFF	TRBV19	TRBJ2-1	-
CASSLNRGSGSGSYNEQFF	TRBV7-3	TRBJ2-1	TRBD2